Below, 30 T cell receptor beta chains from the same sample are listed, as sequenced in a study of T cells in Graves' hyperthyroidism and ophthalmopathy. TCR beta CDR3 sequences were amplified from RNA transcripts. First-round RT-PCR targeting the TCR CDR3 was performed with the HTBI primer set. Each CDR3 protein is one row after TCRdb ran MiXCR on the multiplex PCR reads. The table includes 550,000 to 800,000 distinct CDR3 sequences, around 15% detected once. Sequencing was carried out using blood. The receptor set was obtained from a man in his forties or fifties with Graves' hyperthyroidism.

In this sample, this clonotype turned up many times. The chain employs TRBV7-9 and TRBJ1-2; TRBD1 matches 9 bases. Trimming took 4 bases from V and 8 from J; bases not matched to a gene: 14. This CDR3 comprises 16 residues. Germline V gene sequence: CDR1 SEHNR, CDR2 FQNEAQ (reference sequence). DNA for the CDR3: TGTGCCAGCAGCTCCGGAGGGGGACAGGGTAAATCCGGCTACACCTTC. Encoded protein: CASSSGGGQGKSGYTF.

This clonotype was counted at least ten times. The rearrangement links TRBV28 to TRBJ2-3; TRBD2 matches 7 bases. Losses at the gene ends were 6 bases for V and 4 bases for J; bases not matched to a gene: 7. CDR1 is MDHEN, CDR2 SYDVKM, per germline. The length of the CDR3 is 14 residues. DNA for the CDR3: TGTGCCAGCAGGTCAGGACTAGTCCCAGATACGCAGTATTTT. Its protein product is CASRSGLVPDTQYF.

The gene calls are TRBV30 and TRBJ2-2; 8 bases align to TRBD2. V was clipped by 2 bases and J by 7 bases; unmatched bases: 9. Germline V gene lookup returns CDR1 GTSNPN and CDR2 SVGIG (reference sequence). This CDR3 is built from 15 residues. CDR3 sequence reads: CAWSWGLGGVGELFF. The CDR3, as DNA: TGTGCCTGGAGTTGGGGACTAGGCGGTGTCGGGGAGCTGTTTTTT.

In its sample, this clonotype was seen many times. CDR3 in DNA: TGTGCCAGCATCTCCCGACCGGGACGGTCGAACACTGAAGCTTTCTTT. Encoded protein: CASISRPGRSNTEAFF. J is TRBJ1-1 and V is TRBV6-1, with a possible D match to TRBD1 (5 bases). The CDR3 loop spans 16 amino acids. Germline assignment: CDR1 MNHNS and CDR2 SASEGT. Between the trimmed V and J ends, which lost 7 bases and 1 base, there was a span of 19 bases.

This clonotype was detected many times. The V and J genes are TRBV2 and TRBJ1-1, with D unclear. From germline, CDR1 is SNHLY and CDR2 FYNNEI. The CDR3 is 13 amino acids. The V end lost 5 bases, the J end lost 1 base, and 8 bases lay between the germline ends. The CDR3 DNA is TGTGCCAGCAGTCCTTACAAGAACACTGAAGCTTTCTTT. This translates into CASSPYKNTEAFF.

The chain couples TRBV5-1 to TRBJ2-7, with a possible D match to TRBD1 (6 bases). V lost 4 bases, J lost 4 bases, and 15 bases lay in between. Looked up from germline, CDR1 is SGHRS and CDR2 is YFSETQ. This CDR3 comprises 14 residues. CDR3 amino acids: CASSGQGQEYEQYF. The CDR3 bases are TGCGCCAGCAGCGGGCAGGGGCAGGAGTACGAGCAGTACTTC.

This clonotype was recorded many times. The chain is built from TRBV24-1 and TRBJ2-2, with D possibly TRBD1 on 6 matching bases. The ends were cut back, 6 bases at V and 7 bases at J, with 11 bases in the middle. The CDR3 has 13 amino acids. Looked up from germline, CDR1 is KGHDR and CDR2 is SFDVKD. The CDR3 spells CATSTGLIGELFF. CDR3 nucleotide sequence: TGTGCCACCAGTACAGGGTTGATCGGGGAGCTGTTTTTT.

This clonotype was counted a few times. The chain has TRBV5-1 and TRBJ2-1; no firm D call. Germline CDR1 reads SGHRS; CDR2 reads YFSETQ. The CDR3 extends over 15 amino acids. V dropped 2 bases and J dropped 2 bases, with 11 bases sitting between them. The chain's CDR3 is CASSLTEITYNEQFF. The CDR3 bases are TGCGCCAGCAGCTTAACAGAAATTACCTACAATGAGCAGTTCTTC.

The chain uses TRBV20-1 and TRBJ1-4; D unclear. The CDR3 is 14 amino acids. CDR1 is DFQATT and CDR2 is SNEGSKA in the germline V gene (reference sequence). V lost 5 bases, J lost 0 bases, and 10 bases lay in between. The CDR3 DNA reads as TGCAGTGCTGGCCCCCTAACAACTAATGAAAAACTGTTTTTT. Its protein is CSAGPLTTNEKLFF.

This clonotype has more than one count but fewer than ten. This rearrangement joins TRBV10-1 to TRBJ2-5, with TRBD1 identical over 9 bases. Trimming removed 6 bases from V and 1 base from J; junction bases left unmatched: 6. The CDR3 consists of 15 residues. The germline gives CDR1 WNHNN, CDR2 SYGVQD (reference sequence). CDR3 residues: CASSPGQGSQETQYF. CDR3 in DNA: TGCGCCAGCAGCCCGGGACAGGGTAGCCAAGAGACCCAGTACTTC.

The genes are TRBV4-1 and TRBJ2-2; possible D gene TRBD1, 6 bases. Trimming left V 0 bases short and J 1 base short, with 15 bases between. CDR1 and CDR2 (germline): MGHRA, YSYEKL. The length of the CDR3 is 18 residues. This chain's CDR3 is CASSQDRDRMENTGELFF. In DNA, the CDR3 is TGCGCCAGCAGCCAAGATAGAGACAGGATGGAGAACACCGGGGAGCTGTTTTTT.

At least ten counts were recorded for this clonotype. The V gene is TRBV7-6, the J gene TRBJ1-1; a possible D gene is TRBD1 (5 bases). Trimming stripped 2 bases from V and 6 bases from J, with 10 bases between. CDR3 length equals 13 residues. CDR1 is SGHVS, CDR2 FNYEAQ, per germline. The CDR3 region is CASSLQGSAEAFF. Here the CDR3 DNA reads TGTGCCAGCAGCTTACAGGGATCCGCTGAAGCTTTCTTT. Full variable domain (rest looked up from reference TRBV7-6 and TRBJ1-1): GAGVSQSPRYKVTKRGQDVALRCDPISGHVSLYWYRQALGQGPEFLTYFNYEAQQDKSGLPNDRFSAERPEGSISTLTIQRTEQRDSAMYRCASSLQGSAEAFFGQGTRLTVV.

This clonotype was recorded once. The chain uses TRBV25-1 and TRBJ1-6; 8 positions agree with TRBD1. Per the germline V gene, CDR1 is MGHDK and CDR2 is SYGVNS. The CDR3 is 14 residues long. Germline trimming cut 2 bases from V and 9 bases from J; bases unmatched to any gene: 3. CDR3: CASSEAGGISPLHF. The CDR3 DNA is TGTGCCAGCAGTGAAGCAGGGGGCATTTCACCCCTCCACTTT.

This clonotype was detected many times. The genes are TRBV2 and TRBJ2-2, with TRBD2 matching 7 bases. The CDR3 sequence is 19 residues long. J was trimmed by 4 bases and V by 7 bases; bases with no gene match: 21. The germline CDR1 and CDR2 sequences are SNHLY and FYNNEI. The CDR3 DNA reads TGTGCCAGCATGTTTGAACGCGGCCTAGCGGAGGGTAGCACCGGGGAGCTGTTTTTT. Translation: CASMFERGLAEGSTGELFF.

This clonotype was detected once. This chain uses TRBV7-3 with TRBJ2-1; TRBD2 might be the D (5 bases). CDR1 SGHTA and CDR2 FQGTGA come from the germline V gene. The CDR3 covers 15 residues. V was pared by 2 bases and J by 9 bases, with 17 bases between. CDR3 sequence reads: CASSLETGGGSEQFF. In DNA, the CDR3 is TGTGCCAGCAGCTTAGAAACCGGAGGTGGGAGTGAGCAGTTCTTC.

CDR3 DNA sequence: TGTGCCAGCAGCGTAGAGGGACATCCACGAAGGCTGGAGGACACTGAAGCTTTCTTT. Its protein is CASSVEGHPRRLEDTEAFF. This sequence joins TRBV9 and TRBJ1-1; TRBD1 might be the D (6 bases). The V and J ends lost 0 bases and 3 bases respectively, with 24 bases between them. CDR1 and CDR2 from the germline V gene are SGDLS and YYNGEE. This CDR3 is 19 amino acids long. The entire variable domain, with the rest obtained from reference TRBV9 and TRBJ1-1, is as follows: DSGVTQTPKHLITATGQRVTLRCSPRSGDLSVYWYQQSLDQGLQFLIQYYNGEERAKGNILERFSAQQFPDLHSELNLSSLELGDSALYFCASSVEGHPRRLEDTEAFFGQGTRLTVV.

Ten or more counts support this clonotype. CDR3 residues: CASSHLGTRGITDTQYF. Here the CDR3 DNA reads TGTGCCAGCAGTCATCTCGGGACTAGGGGGATCACAGATACGCAGTATTTT. This rearrangement joins TRBV2 to TRBJ2-3; 8 nucleotides align to TRBD2. The CDR3 consists of 17 residues. Germline CDR1 and CDR2: SNHLY and FYNNEI. V was pared by 5 bases and J by 2 bases, with 12 bases of the junction left unmatched.

In its sample, this clonotype was seen a few times. The chain combines TRBV10-1 with TRBJ1-1; D not certain. In germline, CDR1 is WNHNN, CDR2 SYGVQD (reference sequence). The CDR3 loop spans 15 amino acids. Trimming shortened V by 2 bases and J by 1 base, and 11 bases separated the two germline ends. The CDR3: CASSEGGQENTEAFF. The CDR3 nucleotides are TGCGCCAGCAGTGAGGGAGGTCAGGAGAACACTGAAGCTTTCTTT.

This clonotype was detected a few times. This chain links TRBV29-1 with TRBJ1-2; no definite D call. The CDR3 consists of 15 residues. Germline V lookup: CDR1 SQVTM, CDR2 ANQGSEA. Trimming took 3 bases from V and 0 from J, leaving 14 bases between them. The CDR3 here is CSVDWARKTNYGYTF. The DNA of the CDR3 is TGCAGCGTTGATTGGGCCAGGAAGACTAACTATGGCTACACCTTC.

There are many counts of this clonotype. The V gene is TRBV19, the J gene TRBJ1-1; D unclear. The germline V gene has CDR1 LNHDA and CDR2 SQIVND (reference sequence). Trimming removed 1 base from V and 0 bases from J, with 9 bases in between. This CDR3 is built from 15 residues. The CDR3 coding sequence is TGTGCCAGTAGTATAGTGGCAGAAATGAACACTGAAGCTTTCTTT. Protein product: CASSIVAEMNTEAFF.

This clonotype came up many times. The chain joins TRBV2 to TRBJ1-1; D call uncertain. V lost 2 bases and J lost 6, with 16 bases in between. The germline V gene encodes CDR1 SNHLY and CDR2 FYNNEI. CDR3 size: 15 residues. The DNA for the CDR3 is TGTGCCAGCAGTGAATGGGAGGACTCCGGGGCTGAAGCTTTCTTT. Translation: CASSEWEDSGAEAFF.

This clonotype came up many times. The chain is built from TRBV7-2 and TRBJ2-3; 8 bases match TRBD2. Germline loops: CDR1 SGHTA, CDR2 FQGNSA. Trimming cost V 0 bases and J 5 bases; bases outside gene matches: 10. CDR3 length: 17 residues. CDR3 sequence (DNA): TGTGCCAGCAGCTTAGCTTCCGCGGGAGGTGTTCAAGATACGCAGTATTTT. Protein sequence: CASSLASAGGVQDTQYF.

This clonotype showed up many times. The J gene is TRBJ2-7, the V gene TRBV27; TRBD2 agrees at 8 bases. The length of the CDR3 is 14 residues. CDR1 is MNHEY, CDR2 SMNVEV, per germline (reference sequence). V trimming: 3 bases; J trimming: 3 bases; junction bases outside the gene matches: 4. The CDR3 sequence: CASSFSGSRYEQYF. CDR3 sequence (DNA): TGTGCCAGCAGTTTCAGCGGGAGCCGCTACGAGCAGTACTTC.

This clonotype came up many times. The chain has TRBV5-1 and TRBJ2-5, with D possibly matching TRBD1 (8 bases). The V and J ends lost 4 bases and 5 bases respectively, with 18 bases between them. Germline CDR1 is SGHRS and CDR2 is YFSETQ. This CDR3 region has 15 residues. This chain's CDR3 is CASSRQTGEGETQYF. In nucleotides, the CDR3 is TGCGCCAGCAGCCGGCAGACAGGGGAGGGGGAGACCCAGTACTTC.

The chain links TRBV24-1 to TRBJ2-3; possibly TRBD2 for D (7 bases). V lost 4 bases to trimming and J lost 0 bases, with 16 bases between them. The length of the CDR3 is 17 residues. Germline CDR1 is KGHDR and CDR2 is SFDVKD. CDR3 nucleotides: TGTGCCACCAGTGACCAGGACAGCGGGAAAAGCACAGATACGCAGTATTTT. Amino acids: CATSDQDSGKSTDTQYF.

A few counts support this clonotype. CDR3 bases: TGTGCCAGCAGCCCCAGAGGACAGGAGATCCAAGAGACCCAGTACTTC. As protein: CASSPRGQEIQETQYF. The V call is TRBV28, the J call TRBJ2-5; 7 nucleotides agree with TRBD1. The germline V gene encodes CDR1 MDHEN and CDR2 SYDVKM. Trimming took 6 bases from V and 1 from J; bases not matched to a gene: 11. The CDR3 has 16 amino acids. Full variable domain (outside the CDR3, taken from reference TRBV28 and TRBJ2-5): DVKVTQSSRYLVKRTGEKVFLECVQDMDHENMFWYRQDPGLGLRLIYFSYDVKMKEKGDIPEGYSVSREKKERFSLILESASTNQTSMYLCASSPRGQEIQETQYFGPGTRLLVL.

The table lists this clonotype with many counts. The chain combines TRBV28 with TRBJ1-1, with 10 bases identical to TRBD1. The junction had 11 bases not matched to a gene; V was cut back by 3 bases and J by 4 bases. Germline V gives CDR1 MDHEN, CDR2 SYDVKM. This CDR3 is 17 amino acids long. Written as DNA, the CDR3 is TGTGCCAGCAGTTTCCAAACCGACAGGGGGCGTAGCACTGAAGCTTTCTTT. Its protein is CASSFQTDRGRSTEAFF.

The chain joins TRBV6-1 to TRBJ2-5, with D possibly being TRBD2 (5 bases). The ends were cut back, 8 bases at V and 5 bases at J, with 12 bases in the middle. From germline, CDR1 is MNHNS and CDR2 SASEGT. The CDR3 contains 12 residues. The DNA for the CDR3 is TGTGCCAGCCAGGACTTATTGGAGACCCAGTACTTC. Translation: CASQDLLETQYF.

For this clonotype: One junction end disagrees with the germline gene, perhaps due to a read error. The chain joins TRBV5-5 to TRBJ2-5, with 10 bases lining up with TRBD2. Germline V gives CDR1 SGHKS, CDR2 YYEKEE (reference sequence). The CDR3 has 17 amino acids. This CDR3 is CASSRIVASGRTETQFF. As DNA, the CDR3 is TGTGCCAGCAGCCGAATTGTGGCTAGCGGGAGAACAGAGACCCAGTTCTTT. The full variable domain, in which reference TRBV5-5 and TRBJ2-5 provide the parts outside the CDR3, is DAGVTQSPTHLIKTRGQQVTLRCSPISGHKSVSWYQQVLGQGPQFIFQYYEKEERGRGNFPDRFSARQFPNYSSELNVNALLLGDSALYLCASSRIVASGRTETQFFGPGTRLLVL.

This clonotype was observed at least ten times. The chain employs TRBV7-3 and TRBJ2-1, with 8 nucleotides matching TRBD2. V lost 1 base to trimming and J lost 5 bases; unmatched junction nucleotides: 1. CDR3 size: 14 residues. From germline, CDR1 is SGHTA and CDR2 FQGTGA. CDR3 DNA sequence: TGTGCCAGCAGCTTAAGCGGGAGGAACAATGAGCAGTTCTTC. Translated, it gives CASSLSGRNNEQFF.